This TCR beta chain is from a study of identical twins. The cDNA had a unique molecular identifier and a template-switch universal primer site. Using its own MiXCR run on the 5' RACE reads, TCRdb lists one record per CDR3 protein. The repertoire holds 200,000 to 250,000 distinct CDR3 sequences, roughly 7% seen once, with 3.5% to 4% in the top ten. For this clonotype: The junction and the germline gene differ at one end; a read error may be behind it.

The CDR3 extends over 15 amino acids. CDR1 and CDR2 (germline): LGHDT, YNNKEL (reference sequence). The data were also submitted as part of a second study, on yellow fever vaccine responses in identical twins.

The chain employs TRBV3-1 and TRBJ2-5, with TRBD2 as a possible D gene (6 bases). The TCR sequence derives from a young woman in good health. Sequenced material: memory (CD45RO+) T cells sorted from blood. This CDR3 reads CASSQEGAGKETRYF. CDR3 sequence (DNA): TGTGCCAGCAGCCAAGAAGGTGCGGGGAAAGAGACCCGGTACTTC.